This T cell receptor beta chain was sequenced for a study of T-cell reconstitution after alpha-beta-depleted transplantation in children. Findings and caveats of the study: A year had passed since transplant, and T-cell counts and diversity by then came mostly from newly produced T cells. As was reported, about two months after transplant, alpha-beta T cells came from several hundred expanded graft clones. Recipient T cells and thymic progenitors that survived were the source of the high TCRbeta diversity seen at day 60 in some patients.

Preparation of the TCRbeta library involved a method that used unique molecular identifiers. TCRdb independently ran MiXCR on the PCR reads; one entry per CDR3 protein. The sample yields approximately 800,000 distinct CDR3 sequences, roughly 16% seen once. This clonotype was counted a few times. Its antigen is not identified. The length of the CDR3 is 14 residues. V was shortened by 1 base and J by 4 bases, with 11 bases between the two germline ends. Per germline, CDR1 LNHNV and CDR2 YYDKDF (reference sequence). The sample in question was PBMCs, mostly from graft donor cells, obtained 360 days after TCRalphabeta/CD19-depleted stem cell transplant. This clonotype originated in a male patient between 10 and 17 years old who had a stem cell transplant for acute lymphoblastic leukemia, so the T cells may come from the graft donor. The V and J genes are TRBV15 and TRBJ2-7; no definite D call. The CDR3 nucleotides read TGTGCCACCAGCAGAGCCTCGGTCGGATACGAGCAGTACTTC. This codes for CATSRASVGYEQYF.